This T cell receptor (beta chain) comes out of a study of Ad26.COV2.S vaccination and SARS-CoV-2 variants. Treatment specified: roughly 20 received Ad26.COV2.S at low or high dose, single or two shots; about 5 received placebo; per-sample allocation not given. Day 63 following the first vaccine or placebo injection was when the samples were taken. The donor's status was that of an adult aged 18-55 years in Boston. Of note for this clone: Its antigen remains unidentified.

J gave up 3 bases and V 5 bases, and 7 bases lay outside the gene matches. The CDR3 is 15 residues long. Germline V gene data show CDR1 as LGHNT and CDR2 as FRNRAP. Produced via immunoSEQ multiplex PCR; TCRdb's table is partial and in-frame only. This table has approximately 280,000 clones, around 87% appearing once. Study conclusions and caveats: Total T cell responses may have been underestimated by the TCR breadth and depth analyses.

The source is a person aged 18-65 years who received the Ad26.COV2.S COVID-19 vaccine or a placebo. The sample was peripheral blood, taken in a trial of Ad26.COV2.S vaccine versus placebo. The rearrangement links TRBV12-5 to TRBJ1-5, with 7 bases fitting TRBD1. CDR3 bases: TGTGCTAGTGGTGTCGGACAGGCGTACAATCAGCCCCAGCATTTT. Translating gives CASGVGQAYNQPQHF.